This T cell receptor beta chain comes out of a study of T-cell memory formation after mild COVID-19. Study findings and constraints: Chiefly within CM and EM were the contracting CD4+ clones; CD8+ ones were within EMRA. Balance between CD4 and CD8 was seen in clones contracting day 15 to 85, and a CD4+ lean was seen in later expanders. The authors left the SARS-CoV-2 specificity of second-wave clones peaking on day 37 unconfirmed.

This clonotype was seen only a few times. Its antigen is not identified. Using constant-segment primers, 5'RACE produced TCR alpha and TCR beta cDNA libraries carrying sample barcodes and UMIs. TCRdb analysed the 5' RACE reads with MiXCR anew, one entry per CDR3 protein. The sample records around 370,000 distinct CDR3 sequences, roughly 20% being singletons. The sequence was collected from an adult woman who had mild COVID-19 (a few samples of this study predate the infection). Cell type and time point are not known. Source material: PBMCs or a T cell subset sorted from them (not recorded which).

The CDR3 region is CASSTQVGGGNTEAFF. The DNA of the CDR3 is TGTGCCAGCAGTACACAGGTCGGCGGGGGGAACACTGAAGCTTTCTTT. The chain joins TRBV6-5 to TRBJ1-1; weak D call: TRBD1 (5 bases). V lost 5 bases and J lost 1, with 17 bases in between. CDR1 and CDR2 (germline): MNHEY, SVGAGI. The CDR3 sequence is 16 residues long.